Listed below are T cell receptor beta chains from one sample, sequenced in a study of blood T cell repertoires in COVID-19. Using immunoSEQ multiplex PCR, the repertoire was profiled, and TCRdb retains in-frame clones only, with some absent. The profile covers 350,000 to 400,000 clones, with just over 90% appearing a single time and about 0.83% taken by the ten largest. Sequencing was done on a sample of PBMCs or T cells enriched from blood (not recorded which). These receptors came from a woman aged 40 to 50 who had been exposed to COVID-19. Both conserved end residues are part of each CDR3. A D gene is named only where the DNA matches it firmly. Clone size is given for some rows only: seen once, a few or many times, or a class if the clone is expanded.

J: TRBJ1-1
D: .
size: .
V: TRBV6-5
DNA: TGTGCCAGCAGTCGAAAACATAACACTGAAGCTTTCTTT
CDR3: CASSRKHNTEAFF

J: TRBJ2-5
D: .
size: .
V: TRBV18
DNA: TGTGCCAGCTCACCGCGAGTTAGGGGGCAAGAGACCCAGTACTTC
CDR3: CASSPRVRGQETQYF

J: TRBJ2-2
D: TRBD1
size: .
V: TRBV2
DNA: TGTGCCGGTTCACAGGGGTCCGGCACCGGGGAGCTGTTTTTT
CDR3: CAGSQGSGTGELFF

J: TRBJ1-1
D: TRBD1
size: .
V: TRBV7-9
DNA: TGTGCCAGCAGCTCAATTGGACAGGCCAACTTT
CDR3: CASSSIGQANF

J: TRBJ2-3
D: .
size: .
V: TRBV5-1
DNA: TGCGCCAGCAGCTTGTACCAGGGGACCAAGGTCGCAGATACGCAGTATTTT
CDR3: CASSLYQGTKVADTQYF

J: TRBJ2-3
D: TRBD2
size: once
V: TRBV25-1
DNA: TGTGCCAGCAGTGGTAGGAGCGGGGAGGCAGATACGCAGTATTTT
CDR3: CASSGRSGEADTQYF

J: TRBJ1-6
D: TRBD1
size: .
V: TRBV7-9
DNA: TGTGCCAGCAGCTTAGGGGGACAGGGTAATTCACCCCTCCACTTT
CDR3: CASSLGGQGNSPLHF

J: TRBJ1-5
D: TRBD1
size: .
V: TRBV7-2
DNA: TGTGCCAGCAGCTTAGGCCGGACAGGGTTTAGCAATCAGCCCCAGCATTTT
CDR3: CASSLGRTGFSNQPQHF

J: TRBJ2-3
D: .
size: .
V: TRBV27
DNA: TGTGCCGCATCTTCCCTAATCACAGATACGCAGTATTTT
CDR3: CAASSLITDTQYF

J: TRBJ2-2
D: .
size: once
V: TRBV24-1
DNA: TGTGCCACCAGTGATTTGCCTAGCCCCGGGACCGGGGAGCTGTTTTTT
CDR3: CATSDLPSPGTGELFF

J: TRBJ2-3
D: TRBD2
size: .
V: TRBV5-1
DNA: TGCGCCAGCAGCCCCTCAAGCGGGAGGGCCACAGATACGCAGTATTTT
CDR3: CASSPSSGRATDTQYF

J: TRBJ2-1
D: .
size: .
V: TRBV7-9
DNA: TGTGCCAGCAGCTTAGCTTCCGGGGTGACCATAAATGAGCAGTTCTTC
CDR3: CASSLASGVTINEQFF

J: TRBJ1-2
D: .
size: .
V: TRBV5-6
DNA: TGTGCCAGCAGCTTCAGGGGTAGCTATGGCTACACCTTC
CDR3: CASSFRGSYGYTF

J: TRBJ2-1
D: .
size: once
V: TRBV4-3
DNA: TGCGCCAGCAGCCAAGATCAGGTCAAGAACAATGAGCAGTTCTTC
CDR3: CASSQDQVKNNEQFF

J: TRBJ1-4
D: .
size: .
V: TRBV6-1
DNA: TGTGCCAGCAGTGAAGGGAGGGTTCGGGAAAAACTGTTTTTT
CDR3: CASSEGRVREKLFF

J: TRBJ1-2
D: .
size: .
V: TRBV5-5
DNA: TGTGCCAGCACCCTGACTGATTATGGCTACACCTTC
CDR3: CASTLTDYGYTF

J: TRBJ1-3
D: .
size: .
V: TRBV4-1
DNA: TGCGCCAGCAGCCAAGATTCTGAGATCTCTGGAAACACCATATATTTT
CDR3: CASSQDSEISGNTIYF

J: TRBJ2-7
D: TRBD2
size: once
V: TRBV5-4
DNA: TGTGCCAGCAGCTTGGCCCTGGAGCGGGGTCTCTACGAGCAGTACTTC
CDR3: CASSLALERGLYEQYF

J: TRBJ1-2
D: .
size: .
V: TRBV3-1/TRBV3-2
DNA: TGTGCCAGCAGCCAAACCCCCGGGGGCTATGGCTACACCTTC
CDR3: CASSQTPGGYGYTF

J: TRBJ2-5
D: .
size: .
V: TRBV5-1
DNA: TGCGCCAGCAGCTTATCCCCCACGGAATCGAGGGAGACCCAGTACTTC
CDR3: CASSLSPTESRETQYF

J: TRBJ1-2
D: .
size: .
V: TRBV21-1
DNA: TGTGCCAGCAGCAAAAGGACCAGGGCCTATGGCTACACCTTC
CDR3: CASSKRTRAYGYTF

J: TRBJ2-7
D: .
size: .
V: TRBV19
DNA: TGTGCCAGTAGTGCCCCCGGGTCTATCGTGTACTTC
CDR3: CASSAPGSIVYF

J: TRBJ1-1
D: .
size: .
V: TRBV7-2
DNA: TGTGCCAGCAGCTTAGAGAAGGGAGGAGCTTTCTTT
CDR3: CASSLEKGGAFF

J: TRBJ2-3
D: .
size: .
V: TRBV7-3
DNA: TGTGCCAGCAGCTTAACGCACCTTAGATCTAGCACAGATACGCAGTATTTT
CDR3: CASSLTHLRSSTDTQYF

J: TRBJ1-1
D: .
size: .
V: TRBV11-2
DNA: TGTGCCAGCAGCTTAGGGGAGGGCGGCGGTTTCTTT
CDR3: CASSLGEGGGFF

J: TRBJ2-5
D: .
size: .
V: TRBV6-1
DNA: TGTGCCAGCAGTGAAACTTTTGGTGGGAGGCGTGGGAGGCCAAAAGAGACCCAGTACTTC
CDR3: CASSETFGGRRGRPKETQYF

J: TRBJ2-1
D: .
size: .
V: TRBV7-9
DNA: TGTGCCAGCAGCTTGGAAGGGCTAGCGTGGGGTGAGCAGTTCTTC
CDR3: CASSLEGLAWGEQFF

J: TRBJ2-5
D: .
size: .
V: TRBV7-2
DNA: TGTGCCAGCAGCCACTTAAGACCGGGAGAGACCCAGTACTTC
CDR3: CASSHLRPGETQYF